These 5 T cell receptor beta chains came from one sample sequenced in a study of post-analysis software for immune sequencing data. No cognate antigen is known for these TCRs. General study points: The five TRBV segments detected at higher frequency in patients than in controls included TRBV5-6, TRBV5-1 and TRBV20-1.

Unique molecular identifiers tagged the TCR beta cDNA libraries. MiXCR, run by TCRdb on the PCR reads, gives a single entry per CDR3 protein. The sample contains hundreds of thousands of distinct CDR3 sequences, about 40% of which appear only once. Specimen: blood. The receptors come from a girl under 18 with multiple sclerosis.

Comment on this clonotype: Since a much larger clone is just one base distant, this may be a read error. This rearrangement joins TRBV27 to TRBJ2-1, with D unclear. CDR1 MNHEY and CDR2 SMNVEV come from the germline V gene (reference sequence). CDR3 length equals 11 residues. V lost 2 bases and J 14 bases, leaving 10 bases between the germline ends. In DNA form, the CDR3 reads TGTGCCAGCAGTTTAGGGCTGCATGAGTTCTTC. Amino acid sequence: CASSLGLHEFF.

This clonotype occurred many times. The chain couples TRBV28 to TRBJ2-3; possibly TRBD2 for D (5 bases). With 2 bases removed from V and 3 bases from J, the gap between germline ends came to 12 bases. The CDR3 length is 15 residues. Germline CDR1 and CDR2: MDHEN and SYDVKM. The DNA for the CDR3 is TGTGCCAGCAGTTTAGAGGGTTCGAGGACAGATACGCAGTATTTT. Translating gives CASSLEGSRTDTQYF.

This clonotype was detected many times. J is TRBJ2-5 and V is TRBV20-1; possibly TRBD2 for D (6 bases). V lost 2 bases and J lost 2, with 12 bases in between. Germline CDR1 and CDR2: DFQATT and SNEGSKA (reference sequence). The CDR3 has 14 amino acids. Written as DNA, the CDR3 is TGCAGTGCTAGATTGGGGGGTGGGCAAGAGACCCAGTACTTC. Translating gives CSARLGGGQETQYF.

About this clonotype: A read error may be the cause here, since a much bigger clone is one base away. The chain combines TRBV10-3 with TRBJ1-2, with D uncertain. The CDR3 has 14 amino acids. The germline V gene has CDR1 ENHRY and CDR2 SYGVKD. CDR3: CALSEAGANYGYTF. CDR3 sequence (DNA): TGTGCCCTCAGTGAGGCTGGGGCTAACTATGGCTACACCTTC.

This clonotype was seen repeatedly, ten times or more. The genes are TRBV5-1 and TRBJ2-3; maybe TRBD1 (6 bases). V was pared by 4 bases and J by 3 bases, with 12 bases between. This CDR3 is built from 14 residues. Germline CDR1 SGHRS, CDR2 YFSETQ. CDR3 DNA: TGCGCCAGCAGCGCGGACAGAGGGACAGATACGCAGTATTTT. Encoded protein: CASSADRGTDTQYF. Based on the CDR3 plus reference TRBV5-1 and TRBJ2-3, the full variable domain is KAGVTQTPRYLIKTRGQQVTLSCSPISGHRSVSWYQQTPGQGLQFLFEYFSETQRNKGNFPGRFSGRQFSNSRSEMNVSTLELGDSALYLCASSADRGTDTQYFGPGTRLTVL.